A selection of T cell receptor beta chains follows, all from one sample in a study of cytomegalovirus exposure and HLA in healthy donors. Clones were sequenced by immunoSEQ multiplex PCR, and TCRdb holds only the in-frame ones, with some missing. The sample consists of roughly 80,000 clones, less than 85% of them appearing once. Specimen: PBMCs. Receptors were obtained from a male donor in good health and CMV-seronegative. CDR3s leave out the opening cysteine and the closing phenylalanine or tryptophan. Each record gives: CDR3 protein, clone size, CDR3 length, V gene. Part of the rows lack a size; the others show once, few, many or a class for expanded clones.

ASTPQQETRGYT . 12 TRBV7-6
SVVPLKHDYT . 10 TRBV29-1
ASSEAGGNTEAF few 12 TRBV6-1
ASSIDRSGNQPQH . 13 TRBV19
ASSEVDRGLNQPQH . 14 TRBV6-1
ASSSYRETAETQY . 13 TRBV11-2
ASSPVGTSGYEQY . 13 TRBV7-2
ASSVTRGTTY few 10 TRBV13
ASSPRVGQPQH . 11 TRBV2
ASSIDYEQF . 9 TRBV19
ASSLDLGAVFPYEQY . 15 TRBV11-2
ASSQIQGVDGYT . 12 TRBV7-9
ASSLALTSRGTEAF . 14 TRBV5-1
ASSLVLVQETQY . 12 TRBV7-9
ASNLAGGTDTQY . 12 TRBV9
ASSGSGSGYT few 10 TRBV7-9
ARSTRDSTDTQY . 12 TRBV5-3
ASSPDGLGETQY . 12 TRBV19
ASSPSSGDQPQH . 12 TRBV5-5
ASSRSGKEGEQY . 12 TRBV7-2
ASSFPGDYEQY once 11 TRBV11-1
ASSLRPIGDPLTDTQY . 16 TRBV7-6
ASSYRSSISGNTIY . 14 TRBV6-6
ASSIKPRTTFDGYT . 14 TRBV19
ASSYRDRVTNSPLH . 14 TRBV6-5
ASSTGTGPNEKLF . 13 TRBV19
ASRSTNYGYT . 10 TRBV28
ASSMREYTEAF . 11 TRBV19
ASSPILTSSGNTIY . 14 TRBV18
ASRLTGGLLDEQY . 13 TRBV6-6
ASSLASSGSFHEQY once 14 TRBV5-1
ASSFGSHSTDTQY . 13 TRBV7-9
AWAGQGYEQY . 10 TRBV30
ASSFGGSHYEQY . 12 TRBV5-1
ASSLGGSVYNEQF . 13 TRBV7-9
SVRGRGLYEQY . 11 TRBV29-1
ASRRQGPTEAF . 11 TRBV27
ASSQEGTGAETQY . 13 TRBV4-3
ASSSGLAGVPREQY . 14 TRBV5-1